The next 4 T cell receptor beta chains were all read from a single sample in a study of T-cell memory formation after mild COVID-19. MiXCR, run by TCRdb on the 5' RACE reads, gives a single entry per CDR3 protein. The sample shows 300,000 to 350,000 distinct CDR3 sequences, more than 13% of them seen only once. The sample consisted of PBMCs or a T cell subset sorted from them (not recorded which). The receptors come from a young man who had mild COVID-19 (a few samples of this study predate the infection). Cell type and time point are not known.

This clonotype has only a few counts. V and J are TRBV27 and TRBJ1-1, with D unresolved. V lost 3 bases to trimming and J lost 7 bases, with 12 bases between them. Germline CDR1 MNHEY, CDR2 SMNVEV (reference sequence). CDR3 length equals 13 residues. CDR3 nucleotide sequence: TGTGCCAGCAGTTTGGTACTAAAAAGTGAAGCTTTCTTT. Protein product: CASSLVLKSEAFF.

This clonotype came up a few times. The V call is TRBV7-2, the J call TRBJ2-1, with D possibly being TRBD1 (5 bases). V was shortened by 0 bases and J by 12 bases, with 15 bases between the two germline ends. The CDR3 extends over 14 amino acids. The germline V gene has CDR1 SGHTA and CDR2 FQGNSA. DNA for the CDR3: TGTGCCAGCAGCTTAGCCTCCCCAGGGCGGCGGCAGTTCTTC. It specifies CASSLASPGRRQFF.

This clonotype turned up a few times. The V call is TRBV5-1, the J call TRBJ2-7; TRBD1 might be the D (5 bases). V was trimmed by 2 bases and J by 2 bases, leaving 8 bases between them. From germline, CDR1 is SGHRS and CDR2 YFSETQ. The CDR3 runs to 13 residues. CDR3: CASSLTQAYEQYF. CDR3 nucleotide sequence: TGCGCCAGCAGCTTAACACAGGCCTACGAGCAGTACTTC.

The V call is TRBV12-3 or TRBV12-4, the J call TRBJ1-2; perhaps TRBD1 as D (5 bases). The CDR3 spans 12 residues. With 11 bases removed from V and 6 bases from J, the gap between germline ends came to 16 bases. The CDR3 is CALWGVEDGYTF. The CDR3 DNA follows: TGTGCCCTATGGGGGGTAGAGGATGGCTACACCTTC.